A selection of T cell receptor beta chains follows, all from one sample in a study of shared clonotypes between healthy human individuals. This table comes from immunoSEQ multiplex PCR, and its TCRdb copy is limited to in-frame clones, with some not included. The table records 400,000 to 600,000 clones, about 96% of them present only once. Sequenced material: naive CD4+ T cells sorted from blood. These receptors came from a woman aged 25 to 39 in good health. Each CDR3 is given with its conserved first and last residue. A D gene is named only where the DNA matches it firmly. Clone size is shown for a subset of rows, as once, few, many or a class of expanded clone.

NA,TRBV6-5,NA,TRBJ2-5,TGTGCCAGCACCTCACCGGTGGCAGAGACCCAGTACTTC,CASTSPVAETQYF
TRBD2,TRBV11-2,NA,TRBJ2-1,TGTGCCAGCAGCCTGGGACAGCTAGGACTAGCGGGAGCCTATGAGCAGTTCTTC,CASSLGQLGLAGAYEQFF
NA,TRBV19,NA,TRBJ1-2,TGTGCCAGTAGTATAGCTAGAGGACAACCTAACTATGGCTACACCTTC,CASSIARGQPNYGYTF
NA,TRBV27,NA,TRBJ2-7,TGTGCCAGCAGTTTATCGAAGGTGGGCTCCGCGGCCTACGAGCAGTACTTC,CASSLSKVGSAAYEQYF
NA,TRBV11-2,NA,TRBJ2-3,TGTGCCAGCAGCTTAGCTAGACAGTATCTCAGGTCAGATACGCAGTATTTT,CASSLARQYLRSDTQYF
NA,TRBV6-5,NA,TRBJ1-2,TGTGCCAGCAGTTACCACCTGAACTATGGCTACACCTTC,CASSYHLNYGYTF
TRBD2,TRBV19,once,TRBJ2-5,TGTGCCAGCTCTCTAGCGGGAGGCCGAGAGACCCAGTACTTC,CASSLAGGRETQYF
NA,TRBV5-1,NA,TRBJ1-1,TGCGCCAGCAGCTGGGGATTCGGGGCTAATTTTGAAGCTTTCTTT,CASSWGFGANFEAFF
TRBD2,TRBV29-1,NA,TRBJ2-5,TGCAGCGTGGAGCGGGAGGGCCGGGAGACCCAGTACTTC,CSVEREGRETQYF
NA,TRBV5-1,NA,TRBJ1-4,TGCGCCAGCAGCTTCGGGTCAGAAACTGAAAAACTGTTTTTT,CASSFGSETEKLFF
NA,TRBV7-2,NA,TRBJ2-7,TGTGCCAGCAGCTTAGTTGACGCCTACGAGCAGTACTTC,CASSLVDAYEQYF
NA,TRBV25-1,NA,TRBJ2-5,TGTGCCAGCAGTGAATATATCGGGGGTGCACAAGAGACCCAGTACTTC,CASSEYIGGAQETQYF
NA,TRBV27,once,TRBJ2-2,TGTGCCAGCAGTTTATCCGGGACGAACACCGGGGAGCTGTTTTTT,CASSLSGTNTGELFF
TRBD2,TRBV18,NA,TRBJ2-1,TGTGCCAGCTCACCACCCAAACTAGCGGGAGGGTATGAGCAGTTCTTC,CASSPPKLAGGYEQFF
TRBD1,TRBV5-1,NA,TRBJ1-1,TGCGCCAGCAGCGCGTCGGCCGGGACAGGGGCTACTGAAGCTTTCTTT,CASSASAGTGATEAFF
TRBD2,TRBV10-3,NA,TRBJ2-1,TGTGCCATCAGTGAGCGAAGCGGGAGGGAGTACAATGAGCAGTTCTTC,CAISERSGREYNEQFF
TRBD1,TRBV9,NA,TRBJ1-2,TGTGCCAGCAGCGTAGACGGACAGGTTTCGAGGGGCTACACCTTC,CASSVDGQVSRGYTF
NA,TRBV6-6,NA,TRBJ1-4,TGTGCCAGCAGTTACCGGGGGCCTGGGGAAAAACTGTTTTTT,CASSYRGPGEKLFF
TRBD1,TRBV6-1,NA,TRBJ2-7,TGTGCCAGCAGTGAACCCGGACAGGGTAACGAGCAGTACTTC,CASSEPGQGNEQYF